This T cell receptor beta chain is from a study of blood T cell repertoires in COVID-19. In the study overall: PBMCs, B-cell-depleted T cells, or T cells were the source of the cDNA or gDNA that made up the material.

V lost 4 bases to trimming and J lost 1 base; unmatched junction nucleotides: 12. Germline CDR1 reads SGHRS; CDR2 reads YFSETQ. This CDR3 has 18 residues. This table comes from immunoSEQ multiplex PCR, and its TCRdb copy is limited to in-frame clones, with some not included. The sample contains 250,000 to 350,000 clones, 84% of which appear only once. The clonotype comes from a human donor with COVID-19, enrolled during active disease. The donor label of this sample is uncertain. This rearrangement joins TRBV5-1 to TRBJ1-1; 11 positions match TRBD1. Sequenced input: peripheral blood. The CDR3 sequence: CASSAAPRDRGSNTEAFF. CDR3 DNA sequence: TGCGCCAGCAGCGCCGCCCCCCGGGACAGGGGGTCGAACACTGAAGCTTTCTTT.